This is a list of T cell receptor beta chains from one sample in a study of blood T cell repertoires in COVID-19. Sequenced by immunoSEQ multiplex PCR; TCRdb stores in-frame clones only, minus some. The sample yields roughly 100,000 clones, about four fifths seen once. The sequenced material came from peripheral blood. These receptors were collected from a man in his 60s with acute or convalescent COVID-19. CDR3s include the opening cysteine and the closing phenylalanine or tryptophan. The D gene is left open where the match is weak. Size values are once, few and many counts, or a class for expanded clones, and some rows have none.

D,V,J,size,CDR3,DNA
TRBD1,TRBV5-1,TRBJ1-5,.,CASSSTGGSNQPQHF,TGCGCCAGCAGCTCGACAGGGGGCAGCAATCAGCCCCAGCATTTT
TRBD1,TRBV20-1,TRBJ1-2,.,CSASEGARNYGYTF,TGCAGTGCTAGTGAGGGGGCCAGAAACTATGGCTACACCTTC
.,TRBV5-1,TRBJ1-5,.,CASSLGPNRGNQPQHF,TGCGCCAGCAGCTTGGGACCGAACCGGGGCAATCAGCCCCAGCATTTT
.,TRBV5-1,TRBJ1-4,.,CASKDQGGRSNEKLFF,TGCGCCAGCAAGGACCAAGGAGGGAGGTCTAATGAAAAACTGTTTTTT
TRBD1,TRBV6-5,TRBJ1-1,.,CASSRTGVTEAFF,TGTGCCAGCAGTAGGACAGGGGTTACTGAAGCTTTCTTT
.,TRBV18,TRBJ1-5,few,CASSPRESRLPQHF,TGTGCCAGCTCACCACGGGAGAGTCGATTGCCCCAGCATTTT
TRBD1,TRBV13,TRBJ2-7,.,CASSWDRAYEQYF,TGTGCCAGCAGCTGGGACAGAGCCTACGAGCAGTACTTC
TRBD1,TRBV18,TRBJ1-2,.,CASSPAQGEYGYTF,TGTGCCAGCTCACCCGCACAGGGGGAATATGGCTACACCTTC
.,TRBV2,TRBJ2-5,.,CASNPGQGETQYF,TGTGCCAGCAATCCGGGACAAGGGGAGACCCAGTACTTC
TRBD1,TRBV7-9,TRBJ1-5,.,CASSGTGNQPQHF,TGTGCCAGCAGCGGGACAGGGAATCAGCCCCAGCATTTT
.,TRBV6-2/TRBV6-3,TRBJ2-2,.,CASSYRETGELFF,TGTGCCAGCAGTTATCGAGAGACCGGGGAGCTGTTTTTT
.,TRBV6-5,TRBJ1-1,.,CASSIPGSRAFF,TGTGCCAGCAGTATCCCGGGTTCTCGAGCTTTCTTT
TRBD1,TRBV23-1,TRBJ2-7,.,CASSHRGAGGTYEQYF,TGCGCCAGCAGCCACAGGGGGGCAGGGGGCACTTATGAGCAGTACTTC
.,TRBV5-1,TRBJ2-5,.,CASSSSRGIQETQYF,TGCGCCAGCAGCTCCTCTAGGGGGATCCAAGAGACCCAGTACTTC
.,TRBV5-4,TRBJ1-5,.,CASSVDGGNQPQHF,TGTGCCAGCAGCGTTGACGGGGGGAATCAGCCCCAGCATTTT
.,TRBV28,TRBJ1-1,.,CASSLFRYSNTEAFF,TGTGCCAGCAGTTTATTTCGTTACTCGAACACTGAAGCTTTCTTT
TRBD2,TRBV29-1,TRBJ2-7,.,CSVESPSGSYEQYF,TGCAGCGTTGAATCTCCTAGCGGTTCCTACGAGCAGTACTTC
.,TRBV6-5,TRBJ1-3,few,CASTPSGAGNTIYF,TGTGCCAGCACCCCCTCGGGGGCTGGAAACACCATATATTTT
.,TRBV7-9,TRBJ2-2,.,CASRLTTPKNTGELFF,TGTGCCAGCAGACTTACTACACCCAAGAACACCGGGGAGCTGTTTTTT
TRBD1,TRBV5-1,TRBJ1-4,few,CASSRRDRGPVNEKLFF,TGCGCCAGCAGCCGCCGGGACAGGGGGCCTGTTAATGAAAAACTGTTTTTT